The clone carrying this T cell receptor beta chain was counted a single time. The data were obtained in a study of cytomegalovirus exposure and HLA in healthy donors. CDR3 length: 14 residues. The germline gives CDR1 MDHEN, CDR2 SYDVKM. Trimming removed 7 bases at V and 0 bases at J, with 10 bases between. The PCR employed 60 Vbeta primers together with 13 Jbeta primers. Using immunoSEQ multiplex PCR, the repertoire was profiled, and TCRdb retains in-frame clones only, with some absent. The sample shows 90,000 to 130,000 clones, around 87% of them seen only once. The sequencing sample was made of PBMCs. The chain is built from TRBV28 and TRBJ1-3; D unclear. This clonotype was sampled from a man aged 35 to 55 in good health and CMV-seronegative. This CDR3 is CASIQSLSGNTIYF. DNA of the CDR3: TGTGCCAGCATTCAGTCTCTCTCTGGAAACACCATATATTTT.